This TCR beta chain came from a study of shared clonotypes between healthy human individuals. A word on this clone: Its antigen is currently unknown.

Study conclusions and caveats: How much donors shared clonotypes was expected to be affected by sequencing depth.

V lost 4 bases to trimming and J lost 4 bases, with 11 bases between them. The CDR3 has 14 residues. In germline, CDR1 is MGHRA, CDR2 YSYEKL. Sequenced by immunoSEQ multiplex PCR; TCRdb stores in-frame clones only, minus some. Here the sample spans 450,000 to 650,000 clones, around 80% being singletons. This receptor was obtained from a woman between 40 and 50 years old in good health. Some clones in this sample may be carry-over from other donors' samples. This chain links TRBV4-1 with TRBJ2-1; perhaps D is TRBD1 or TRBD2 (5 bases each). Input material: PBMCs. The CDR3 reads CASSREWGYNEQFF. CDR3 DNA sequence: TGCGCCAGCAGCCGGGAGTGGGGGTACAATGAGCAGTTCTTC.